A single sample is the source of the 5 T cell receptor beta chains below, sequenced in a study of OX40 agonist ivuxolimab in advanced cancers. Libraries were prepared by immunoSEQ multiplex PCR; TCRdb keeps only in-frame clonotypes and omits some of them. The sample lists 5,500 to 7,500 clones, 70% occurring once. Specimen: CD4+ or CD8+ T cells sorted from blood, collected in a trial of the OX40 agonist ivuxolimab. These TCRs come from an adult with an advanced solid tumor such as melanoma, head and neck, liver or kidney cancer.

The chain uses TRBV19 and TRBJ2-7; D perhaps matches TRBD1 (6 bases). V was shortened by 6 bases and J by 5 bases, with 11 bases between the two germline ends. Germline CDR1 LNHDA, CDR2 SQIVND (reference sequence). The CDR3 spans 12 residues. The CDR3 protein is CASSQGLDEQYF. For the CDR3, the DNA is TGTGCCAGTAGCCAGGGGCTTGACGAGCAGTACTTC. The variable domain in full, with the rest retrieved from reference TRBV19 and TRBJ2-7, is DGGITQSPKYLFRKEGQNVTLSCEQNLNHDAMYWYRQDPGQGLRLIYYSQIVNDFQKGDIAEGYSVSREKKESFPLTVTSAQKNPTAFYLCASSQGLDEQYFGPGTRLTVT.

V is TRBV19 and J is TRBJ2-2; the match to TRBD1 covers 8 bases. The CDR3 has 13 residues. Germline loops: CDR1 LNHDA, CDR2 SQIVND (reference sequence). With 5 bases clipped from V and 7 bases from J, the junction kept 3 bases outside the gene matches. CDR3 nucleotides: TGTGCCAGTAGTGTGACAGGGGTCGGGGAGCTGTTTTTT. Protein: CASSVTGVGELFF.

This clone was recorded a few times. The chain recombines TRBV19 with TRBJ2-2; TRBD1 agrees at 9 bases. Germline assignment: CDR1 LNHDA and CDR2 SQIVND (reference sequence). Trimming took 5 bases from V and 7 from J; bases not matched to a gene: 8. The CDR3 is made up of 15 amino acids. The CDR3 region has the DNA TGTGCCAGTAGTGACCGGGACAGGGCGATCGGGGAGCTGTTTTTT. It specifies CASSDRDRAIGELFF.

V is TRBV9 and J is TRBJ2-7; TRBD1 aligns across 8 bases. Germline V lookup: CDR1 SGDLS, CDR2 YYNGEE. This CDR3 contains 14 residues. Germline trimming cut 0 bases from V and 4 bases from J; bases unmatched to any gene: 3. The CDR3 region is CASSVGTGYYEQYF. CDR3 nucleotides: TGTGCCAGCAGCGTAGGGACAGGGTATTACGAGCAGTACTTC.

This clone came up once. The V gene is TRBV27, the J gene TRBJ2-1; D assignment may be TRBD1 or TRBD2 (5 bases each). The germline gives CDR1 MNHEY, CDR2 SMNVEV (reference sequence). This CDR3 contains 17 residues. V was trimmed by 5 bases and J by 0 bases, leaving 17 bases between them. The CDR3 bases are TGTGCCAGCAGTCCTGGTGTAGGGGACGCCTCCTACAATGAGCAGTTCTTC. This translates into CASSPGVGDASYNEQFF.